The clone carrying this T cell receptor (beta chain) was counted a single time. Its antigen is unknown. Clones were read by immunoSEQ multiplex PCR, and TCRdb kept only the in-frame ones, dropping some. The top ten clones hold more than 3% of a sample with 40,000 or so clones, 89% of them seen once. From germline, CDR1 is SGHDT and CDR2 YYEEEE. This CDR3 has 15 amino acids. V lost 2 bases, J lost 5 bases, and 7 bases stayed unmatched. This entry belongs to a study of neoadjuvant nivolumab and ipilimumab in lung cancer. The study, taken as a whole, reports: Higher pretherapy blood TCR richness went with higher resected-tumor richness. Only two of four nivolumab-treated tumors gained richness and clonality by surgery.

This receptor was taken from an adult with non-small cell lung cancer. This rearrangement joins TRBV5-6 to TRBJ2-1, with TRBD2 matching 7 bases. The sequenced sample was peripheral blood, obtained before neoadjuvant nivolumab, alone or with ipilimumab. CDR3 residues: CASSLVGGPHNEQFF. The CDR3, as DNA: TGTGCCAGCAGCTTAGTGGGAGGGCCCCACAATGAGCAGTTCTTC.